The 3 T cell receptor beta chains below all came from one sample that was sequenced in a study of CD8+CD57+ T cells in acquired aplastic anemia. According to the study, genomic DNA was the template for TCR beta VDJ and CDR3 profiling. TCRdb passed the reads through MiXCR, listing each CDR3 protein once. In the table there are 100,000 to 150,000 distinct CDR3 sequences, under 60% of which are singletons. It was patients with CD8+CD57+ cell expansion by flow cytometry who were chosen for sequencing. The sequenced material came from sorted CD4+, CD8+, or CD8+CD57+ T cells (not recorded which) from PBMCs. These receptors came from a human donor with aplastic anemia.

This clonotype was detected ten times or more. The chain has TRBV7-6 and TRBJ2-5; tentative D call: TRBD1 (6 bases). The germline V gene has CDR1 SGHVS and CDR2 FNYEAQ. The CDR3 length is 16 residues. V was pared by 1 base and J by 0 bases, with 12 bases between. The CDR3 DNA reads as TGTGCCAGCAGCTTAGAGTGGGGGCGAAACCAAGAGACCCAGTACTTC. Translating it yields CASSLEWGRNQETQYF.

The chain employs TRBV7-9 and TRBJ2-5; unclear D gene. The CDR3 runs 13 residues. The V and J ends lost 8 bases and 1 base respectively, with 11 bases between them. Per the germline V gene, CDR1 is SEHNR and CDR2 is FQNEAQ (reference sequence). CDR3 region: CASFANLQETQYF. The CDR3 nucleotides are TGTGCCAGCTTCGCGAACCTCCAAGAGACCCAGTACTTC.

In this sample, this clonotype turned up a few times. One end of the junction is discordant with germline, which a read error may explain. The rearrangement links TRBV19 to TRBJ2-1, with D perhaps matching TRBD2 (5 bases). Per germline, CDR1 LNHDA and CDR2 SQIVND (reference sequence). This CDR3 is built from 14 residues. The CDR3 bases are TGTGCCAGTAGTATTTCGGGATCCTTCAATGAGCAGTTCTTC. As protein: CASSISGSFNEQFF.